These 27 T cell receptor beta chains were sequenced from one sample in a study of somatic mutations in cytotoxic T cells in rheumatoid arthritis (TCRdb year 2017). The library relied on the immunoSEQ multiplex PCR assay. The clones in this table, taken by TCRdb from immuneACCESS, are in-frame only. Not every clone is retained; where verified, under half of the shortfall comes from an unresolved V gene, and the cause of the rest is unknown. Within this sample are approximately 14,000 clones, with under 95% of them counted one time only. The ten largest account for roughly 18% of the sample. The sequenced material came from CD4+ T cells sorted from blood. Receptors originate from a man aged 65 to 85 with rheumatoid arthritis.

V and J are TRBV6-6 and TRBJ2-5; D call uncertain. The germline V gene has CDR1 MNHNY and CDR2 SVGAGI (reference sequence). The germline V and J ends were trimmed by 8 bases and 2 bases, with 15 bases remaining between them. This CDR3 contains 14 residues. In nucleotides, the CDR3 is TGTGCCAGCGAATCCCCGGGTCTTCAAGAGACCCAGTACTTC. Its translation: CASESPGLQETQYF.

DNA of the CDR3: TGTGCCAGTAGTATGTCCCTCGAGGGTACGCAGTATTTT. This translates into CASSMSLEGTQYF. The gene calls are TRBV19 and TRBJ2-3, with D tentatively TRBD2 (5 bases). Germline V CDR1 and CDR2: LNHDA, SQIVND (reference sequence). V dropped 3 bases and J dropped 8 bases, with 12 bases sitting between them. The CDR3 loop spans 13 amino acids.

The V call is TRBV11-3, the J call TRBJ2-1; no clear D gene. This CDR3 has 14 residues. Germline V gene sequence: CDR1 SGHNT, CDR2 YENEEA. V was clipped by 0 bases and J by 6 bases, with 9 bases between them. The CDR3 DNA is TGTGCCAGCAGCTTAGAGGCTAGTCGCAATGAGCAGTTCTTC. This codes for CASSLEASRNEQFF.

The V call is TRBV30, the J call TRBJ2-7; TRBD1 matches at 8 bases. Trimming took 6 bases from V and 5 from J; bases not matched to a gene: 6. CDR1 and CDR2 from the germline V gene are GTSNPN and SVGIG (reference sequence). CDR3 length equals 12 residues. CDR3 nucleotides: TGTGCCTGTAGCCAGGGGGCACACGAGCAGTACTTC. This encodes CACSQGAHEQYF.

The J gene is TRBJ1-2, the V gene TRBV28; 7 positions match TRBD1. The V segment lost 5 bases and the J segment 4 bases; nucleotides outside the gene matches: 7. Germline CDR1 and CDR2: MDHEN and SYDVKM. This CDR3 is 14 amino acids long. The CDR3 DNA sequence: TGTGCCAGCAGTACAGGGGCCTTAGGCTATGGCTACACCTTC. Protein: CASSTGALGYGYTF.

This sequence joins TRBV7-3 and TRBJ2-3; 8 bases are a match to TRBD1. Trimming cost V 5 bases and J 4 bases; bases outside gene matches: 8. The CDR3 sequence is 15 residues long. Germline assignment: CDR1 SGHTA and CDR2 FQGTGA. This chain's CDR3 is CASSPTGQGADTQYF. CDR3 coding DNA: TGTGCCAGCAGCCCGACCGGACAGGGCGCAGATACGCAGTATTTT.

This chain connects TRBV19 to TRBJ2-2; 11 bases agree with TRBD2. After removal of 3 bases from V and 0 bases from J, the junction contained 3 bases not matched to a gene. This CDR3 spans 17 amino acids. Germline values: CDR1 LNHDA, CDR2 SQIVND (reference sequence). The CDR3 spells CASSIEGLAANTGELFF. CDR3 coding DNA: TGTGCCAGTAGTATTGAGGGACTAGCGGCGAACACCGGGGAGCTGTTTTTT.

There are a few counts of this clone. The chain links TRBV6-1 to TRBJ2-5, with 10 bases fitting TRBD2. Germline-derived CDR1 and CDR2 are MNHNS and SASEGT. CDR3 length equals 14 residues. V was pared by 6 bases and J by 1 base, with 2 bases of the junction left unmatched. DNA for the CDR3: TGTGCCAGCAGCACTAGCGGGACCCAAGAGACCCAGTACTTC. It encodes CASSTSGTQETQYF.

The chain recombines TRBV18 with TRBJ1-2; 7 positions match TRBD1. CDR3 length: 16 residues. With V trimmed by 3 bases and J by 3 bases, 10 bases remained unmatched. CDR1 is KGHSH, CDR2 LQKENI, per germline. The CDR3 loop is CASSPPSVGGDYGYTF. CDR3 nucleotides: TGTGCCAGCTCACCGCCCTCGGTAGGGGGCGACTATGGCTACACCTTC. Full variable domain (outside the CDR3, taken from reference TRBV18 and TRBJ1-2): NAGVMQNPRHLVRRRGQEARLRCSPMKGHSHVYWYRQLPEEGLKFMVYLQKENIIDESGMPKERFSAEFPKEGPSILRIQQVVRGDSAAYFCASSPPSVGGDYGYTFGSGTRLTVV.

V and J are TRBV11-2 and TRBJ2-7, with 8 positions matching TRBD1. The CDR3 has 12 residues. Germline lookup yields CDR1 SGHAT and CDR2 FQNNGV. J lost 7 bases, V lost 5 bases, and 4 bases had no gene match. The CDR3 region is CASSATGGEQYF. In DNA form, the CDR3 reads TGTGCCAGCAGCGCTACAGGGGGTGAGCAGTACTTC.

J is TRBJ2-4 and V is TRBV30, with a weak D call TRBD2 (5 bases). V shed 1 base and J shed 11 bases, with 15 bases lying between them. Germline V lookup: CDR1 GTSNPN, CDR2 SVGIG (reference sequence). The CDR3 is 13 residues long. The CDR3 loop is CAWSGAVRGVQYF. The DNA for the CDR3 is TGTGCCTGGAGTGGGGCAGTCCGGGGTGTTCAGTACTTC.

This chain connects TRBV30 to TRBJ1-5; D unresolved. Trimming took 1 base from V and 7 from J, leaving 8 bases between them. The CDR3 covers 12 residues. CDR1 is GTSNPN and CDR2 is SVGIG in the germline V gene (reference sequence). The CDR3 is CAWSGGGQPQHF. CDR3 nucleotide sequence: TGTGCCTGGAGTGGAGGTGGACAGCCCCAGCATTTT.

The V and J genes are TRBV7-2 and TRBJ2-5; unclear D gene. CDR1 is SGHTA, CDR2 FQGNSA, per germline. There are 13 residues in the CDR3. Trimming removed 5 bases at V and 5 bases at J, with 12 bases between. The CDR3 nucleotides are TGTGCCAGCAGCGTGGTCTTCGGGGAGACCCAGTACTTC. Translation: CASSVVFGETQYF. Full variable domain (missing parts from reference TRBV7-2 and TRBJ2-5): GAGVSQSPSNKVTEKGKDVELRCDPISGHTALYWYRQSLGQGLEFLIYFQGNSAPDKSGLPSDRFSAERTGGSVSTLTIQRTQQEDSAVYLCASSVVFGETQYFGPGTRLLVL.

This chain uses TRBV5-1 with TRBJ1-1; D possibly corresponds to TRBD1 (5 bases). CDR3 length equals 15 residues. Germline loops: CDR1 SGHRS, CDR2 YFSETQ. Trimming stripped 4 bases from V and 1 base from J, with 14 bases between. The CDR3 loop is CASSPVGTENTEAFF. CDR3 DNA sequence: TGCGCCAGCAGCCCGGTGGGGACTGAGAACACTGAAGCTTTCTTT.

The chain carries TRBV14 and TRBJ2-4; 13 bases are a match to TRBD2. With V trimmed by 1 base and J by 0 bases, 6 bases remained unmatched. Germline assignment: CDR1 SGHDN and CDR2 FVKESK. This CDR3 spans 19 amino acids. The CDR3 nucleotides are TGTGCCAGCAGCCAAGGCGGACTAGCGGGGGTGGGAGCCAAAAACATTCAGTACTTC. It encodes CASSQGGLAGVGAKNIQYF.

V usage is TRBV10-1 and J usage is TRBJ2-3, with D maybe TRBD2 (5 bases). The CDR3 sequence is 13 residues long. CDR1 and CDR2 (germline): WNHNN, SYGVQD (reference sequence). Trimming left V 3 bases short and J 7 bases short, with 11 bases between. CDR3 nucleotide sequence: TGCGCCAGCAGTGATTCGGGGATTAATACGCAGTATTTT. Protein: CASSDSGINTQYF.

This clone was recorded once. The rearrangement links TRBV7-9 to TRBJ2-3; the match to TRBD2 covers 10 bases. This CDR3 comprises 15 residues. The V segment lost 8 bases and the J segment 0 bases; nucleotides outside the gene matches: 5. Germline V CDR1 and CDR2: SEHNR, FQNEAQ (reference sequence). CDR3: CASGPGLASTDTQYF. As DNA, the CDR3 is TGTGCCAGCGGTCCGGGACTAGCGAGCACAGATACGCAGTATTTT. The whole variable domain, filled in from reference TRBV7-9 and TRBJ2-3, reads DTGVSQNPRHKITKRGQNVTFRCDPISEHNRLYWYRQTLGQGPEFLTYFQNEAQLEKSRLLSDRFSAERPKGSFSTLEIQRTEQGDSAMYLCASGPGLASTDTQYFGPGTRLTVL.

This sequence joins TRBV28 and TRBJ2-6; 7 nucleotides match TRBD1. The CDR3 totals 16 residues. Unmatched junction bases numbered 6, after V lost 5 bases and J lost 2 bases. In germline, CDR1 is MDHEN, CDR2 SYDVKM. As DNA, the CDR3 is TGTGCCAGCAGTAAGACAGGGACACCTGGGGCCAACGTCCTGACTTTC. It yields the protein CASSKTGTPGANVLTF.

The J gene is TRBJ2-1, the V gene TRBV15; D may be TRBD1 (6 bases). The CDR3 has 14 amino acids. CDR1 and CDR2 (germline): LNHNV, YYDKDF (reference sequence). V was trimmed by 3 bases and J by 6 bases, leaving 12 bases between them. In DNA, the CDR3 is TGTGCCACCAGCAGTTCCCCGGACAGCAATGAGCAGTTCTTC. As protein: CATSSSPDSNEQFF.

The J gene is TRBJ1-6, the V gene TRBV5-4; 8 bases are shared with TRBD1. CDR1 and CDR2 from the germline V gene are SGHNT and YYREEE (reference sequence). The CDR3 consists of 15 residues. After removal of 4 bases from V and 7 bases from J, the junction contained 7 bases not matched to a gene. Written as DNA, the CDR3 is TGTGCCAGCAGCACTCGGAGACAGGGGAATTCACCCCTCCACTTT. Its translation is CASSTRRQGNSPLHF.

In DNA, the CDR3 is TGTGCCAGCAGTCCTCTCGACAGGGTACGCAATATGGAAGCTTTCTTT. It translates to CASSPLDRVRNMEAFF. The chain uses TRBV28 and TRBJ1-1; 7 bases line up with TRBD1. Germline CDR1 and CDR2: MDHEN and SYDVKM. V lost 5 bases to trimming and J lost 8 bases; unmatched junction nucleotides: 17. The CDR3 contains 16 residues.

The gene calls are TRBV19 and TRBJ1-5; 7 nucleotides match TRBD1. Germline trimming cut 5 bases from V and 6 bases from J; bases unmatched to any gene: 10. This CDR3 contains 15 residues. Germline V gives CDR1 LNHDA, CDR2 SQIVND (reference sequence). CDR3 bases: TGTGCCAGTAGTGCACAGGGGTATTATGGTCAGCCCCAGCATTTT. It encodes CASSAQGYYGQPQHF.

The V and J genes are TRBV7-8 and TRBJ2-2, with 11 bases matching TRBD1. The trim removed 3 bases at V and 2 bases at J, leaving 2 bases unmatched. CDR1 and CDR2 from the germline V gene are SGHVS and FQNEAQ. There are 16 residues in the CDR3. For the CDR3, the DNA is TGTGCCAGCAGCTTGGACAGGGGGCTAAACACCGGGGAGCTGTTTTTT. Residues: CASSLDRGLNTGELFF.

The chain uses TRBV9 and TRBJ2-7, with 9 bases matching TRBD1. J was trimmed by 0 bases and V by 3 bases; bases with no gene match: 10. This CDR3 contains 17 residues. CDR1 and CDR2 from the germline V gene are SGDLS and YYNGEE. This chain's CDR3 is CASSATGTGKSSYEQYF. In nucleotides, the CDR3 is TGTGCCAGCAGCGCGACCGGGACAGGGAAGAGCTCCTACGAGCAGTACTTC.

This chain links TRBV5-1 with TRBJ1-1; TRBD1 is a possible D gene (5 bases). The CDR3 covers 14 residues. Germline-derived CDR1 and CDR2 are SGHRS and YFSETQ. Between the trimmed V and J ends, which lost 1 base and 1 base, there was a span of 8 bases. CDR3 nucleotides: TGCGCCAGCAGCTTGCCCAGGGAGAACACTGAAGCTTTCTTT. Translated: CASSLPRENTEAFF. Full variable domain (missing parts from reference TRBV5-1 and TRBJ1-1): KAGVTQTPRYLIKTRGQQVTLSCSPISGHRSVSWYQQTPGQGLQFLFEYFSETQRNKGNFPGRFSGRQFSNSRSEMNVSTLELGDSALYLCASSLPRENTEAFFGQGTRLTVV.

The chain carries TRBV6-1 and TRBJ1-1; the match to TRBD1 covers 8 bases. J was trimmed by 11 bases and V by 6 bases; bases with no gene match: 11. CDR3 length: 13 amino acids. In germline, CDR1 is MNHNS, CDR2 SASEGT. The CDR3 nucleotides read TGTGCCAGCAGACCCTCAGACAGGGGTTCGGCTTTCTTT. It translates to CASRPSDRGSAFF.

CDR3 amino acids: CASIAVSTEAFF. CDR3 sequence (DNA): TGTGCCAGCATTGCGGTGAGCACTGAAGCTTTCTTT. V usage is TRBV6-5 and J usage is TRBJ1-1; D remains ambiguous. This CDR3 comprises 12 residues. Trimming stripped 7 bases from V and 4 bases from J, with 10 bases between. CDR1 and CDR2 from the germline V gene are MNHEY and SVGAGI.